Listed below are T cell receptor beta chains from one sample, sequenced in a study of T cell changes during pregnancy in multiple sclerosis. Method: immunoSEQ multiplex PCR; TCRdb's copy keeps in-frame clones and lacks some. The table records approximately 90,000 clones, approximately 94% of them present only once. The source material was peripheral blood, sampled in the third trimester of pregnancy. These receptors all stem from a female donor with multiple sclerosis, enrolled in a pregnancy study. The CDR3 runs from the conserved cysteine through the conserved F or W. The D gene is left open where the match is weak. Size is stated for part of the rows, as once, few or many counts, or as a class when the clone is expanded.

v_call: TRBV9
j_call: TRBJ2-1
d_call: TRBD2
clone_size: NA
cdr3_nt: TGTGCCAGCAGCGGGCCGGGAGGCCATGAGCAGTTCTTC
cdr3_aa: CASSGPGGHEQFF

v_call: TRBV6-5
j_call: TRBJ2-1
d_call: TRBD2
clone_size: NA
cdr3_nt: TGTGCCACCAGCCCAGTACTAGCGTCCTACAATGAGCAGTTCTTC
cdr3_aa: CATSPVLASYNEQFF

v_call: TRBV7-3
j_call: TRBJ2-1
d_call: TRBD2
clone_size: NA
cdr3_nt: TGTGCCAGCAGCTTAGGACTAGCGGGAGTCTATGAGCAGTTCTTC
cdr3_aa: CASSLGLAGVYEQFF

v_call: TRBV19
j_call: TRBJ2-1
d_call: TRBD1
clone_size: NA
cdr3_nt: TGTGCCAGTACTCCGGGACAGGGGGCTAATGAGCAGTTCTTC
cdr3_aa: CASTPGQGANEQFF

v_call: TRBV28
j_call: TRBJ1-5
d_call: TRBD1
clone_size: NA
cdr3_nt: TGTGCCAGCAGCCCCGCAGGGGGCTTGGGCAATCAGCCCCAGCATTTT
cdr3_aa: CASSPAGGLGNQPQHF

v_call: TRBV7-9
j_call: TRBJ2-3
d_call: NA
clone_size: NA
cdr3_nt: TGTGCCAGCAACCCTCTCAGAGGAGATACGCAGTATTTT
cdr3_aa: CASNPLRGDTQYF

v_call: TRBV10-2
j_call: TRBJ2-2
d_call: TRBD2
clone_size: once
cdr3_nt: TGCGCCAGCAGGGGGGGACTAGCGGGAGTAAGAGGCACCGGGGAGCTGTTTTTT
cdr3_aa: CASRGGLAGVRGTGELFF

v_call: TRBV27
j_call: TRBJ2-7
d_call: NA
clone_size: NA
cdr3_nt: TGTGCCAGCAGTTTAAAACAGGGGGGGTACGAGCAGTACTTC
cdr3_aa: CASSLKQGGYEQYF

v_call: TRBV18
j_call: TRBJ1-2
d_call: NA
clone_size: NA
cdr3_nt: TGTGCCAGCTCACAGGACATTGACTATGGCTACACCTTC
cdr3_aa: CASSQDIDYGYTF

v_call: TRBV2
j_call: TRBJ2-7
d_call: TRBD1
clone_size: NA
cdr3_nt: TGTGCCAGCAGACCGTACAGGGGGCGTGAGTACTTC
cdr3_aa: CASRPYRGREYF

v_call: TRBV6-1
j_call: TRBJ2-2
d_call: NA
clone_size: NA
cdr3_nt: TGTGCCAGCAGTGGCGCCGGGACTGACACCGGGGAGCTGTTTTTT
cdr3_aa: CASSGAGTDTGELFF

v_call: TRBV18
j_call: TRBJ2-7
d_call: NA
clone_size: NA
cdr3_nt: TGTGCCAGCTCACCACTTGCCCAGGGAGGCGAGCAGTACTTC
cdr3_aa: CASSPLAQGGEQYF

v_call: TRBV5-1
j_call: TRBJ2-1
d_call: NA
clone_size: NA
cdr3_nt: TGCGCCAGCAGCCCCCTAGACCCCCTCAACAATGAGCAGTTCTTC
cdr3_aa: CASSPLDPLNNEQFF

v_call: TRBV2
j_call: TRBJ2-2
d_call: TRBD1
clone_size: NA
cdr3_nt: TGTGCCAGCAGAACGACAGGGGTCACCGGGGAGCTGTTTTTT
cdr3_aa: CASRTTGVTGELFF

v_call: TRBV2
j_call: TRBJ2-3
d_call: TRBD2
clone_size: NA
cdr3_nt: TGTGCCAGCAGTGAACTTCTAGCGGGCCTCACAGATACGCAGTATTTT
cdr3_aa: CASSELLAGLTDTQYF

v_call: TRBV11-3
j_call: TRBJ2-2
d_call: TRBD1
clone_size: NA
cdr3_nt: TGTGCCAGCAGCCCCACAGGGGCCACCGGGGAGCTGTTTTTT
cdr3_aa: CASSPTGATGELFF

v_call: TRBV7-9
j_call: TRBJ1-2
d_call: NA
clone_size: NA
cdr3_nt: TGTGCCAGCAGCTTCGGAGGAAACTATGGCTACACCTTC
cdr3_aa: CASSFGGNYGYTF

v_call: TRBV25-1
j_call: TRBJ1-5
d_call: TRBD1
clone_size: NA
cdr3_nt: TGTGCCAGCAGTGGAACAGGGGGCAATCAGCCCCAGCATTTT
cdr3_aa: CASSGTGGNQPQHF

v_call: TRBV23-1
j_call: TRBJ2-7
d_call: TRBD1
clone_size: NA
cdr3_nt: TGCGCCAGCACCCAAGACCGGGACAGGGGTCGGACGACGTTGGCCCACGAGCAGTACTTC
cdr3_aa: CASTQDRDRGRTTLAHEQYF

v_call: TRBV7-8
j_call: TRBJ2-1
d_call: TRBD2
clone_size: NA
cdr3_nt: TGTGCCAGCAGCTTTTACCAGCGGGAGGAGGATGAGCAGTTCTTC
cdr3_aa: CASSFYQREEDEQFF

v_call: TRBV5-6
j_call: TRBJ1-3
d_call: NA
clone_size: NA
cdr3_nt: TGTGCCAGCAGCTTGGGGCTCCGGCAGGGCGGAAACACCATATATTTT
cdr3_aa: CASSLGLRQGGNTIYF

v_call: TRBV5-1
j_call: TRBJ2-1
d_call: TRBD1
clone_size: NA
cdr3_nt: TGCGCCAGCAGCTTTGAGACAGGGGGTGTCAATGAGCAGTTCTTC
cdr3_aa: CASSFETGGVNEQFF

v_call: TRBV19
j_call: TRBJ2-2
d_call: TRBD2
clone_size: NA
cdr3_nt: TGTGCCAGTAGGCAAGCGGGAGGAGGTACCGGGGAGCTGTTTTTT
cdr3_aa: CASRQAGGGTGELFF

v_call: TRBV10-3
j_call: TRBJ2-7
d_call: TRBD2
clone_size: NA
cdr3_nt: TGTGCCATCAGTGGAGGAGCGGGAGGGTGGTACGAGCAGTACTTC
cdr3_aa: CAISGGAGGWYEQYF

v_call: TRBV5-4
j_call: TRBJ1-1
d_call: NA
clone_size: few
cdr3_nt: TGTGCCAGCAGCTTGGTAGGACAGGAAGCTTTCTTT
cdr3_aa: CASSLVGQEAFF

v_call: TRBV6-1
j_call: TRBJ2-2
d_call: NA
clone_size: NA
cdr3_nt: TGTGCCAGCAGAATCTGGACTCCCACCGGGGAGCTGTTTTTT
cdr3_aa: CASRIWTPTGELFF

v_call: TRBV7-9
j_call: TRBJ1-5
d_call: TRBD1
clone_size: NA
cdr3_nt: TGTGCCAGCAGGTCTGCCGACAGGGTTAGCAATCAGCCCCAGCATTTT
cdr3_aa: CASRSADRVSNQPQHF

v_call: TRBV27
j_call: TRBJ1-2
d_call: TRBD1
clone_size: NA
cdr3_nt: TGTGCCAGCAGTCCCCGGACAGGGCCATATGGCTACACCTTC
cdr3_aa: CASSPRTGPYGYTF

v_call: TRBV4-1
j_call: TRBJ2-7
d_call: NA
clone_size: once
cdr3_nt: TGCGCCAGCAGCCAAGGTCGGGGGACCTACGAGCAGTACTTC
cdr3_aa: CASSQGRGTYEQYF